One T cell receptor (beta chain) is described in this entry. Other DNA sequences in the sample encode the same CDR3. Libraries were prepared by immunoSEQ multiplex PCR; TCRdb keeps only in-frame clonotypes and omits some of them. Here the sample spans about 50,000 clones, 85% to 90% being singletons. V was shortened by 0 bases and J by 5 bases, with 8 bases between the two germline ends. The length of the CDR3 is 14 residues. Germline V CDR1 and CDR2: SGHRS, YFSETQ. The data are from a study of PD-L1 blockade in urothelial cancer. Study in general: Blood was evaluated 3 weeks (second dose) and 6 weeks after therapy began. When blood samples were assessed, the median T cell count was 141,255.

Regarding time point: pretreatment peripheral blood. Individual patients had between 1 and 8 samples, taken pretreatment and on-treatment. The TCR originated in a man in his sixties with urothelial cancer. The rearrangement links TRBV5-1 to TRBJ2-2; D is unresolved. The sample in question was PBMCs, obtained around atezolizumab (anti-PD-L1) treatment. The DNA for the CDR3 is TGCGCCAGCAGCTTGGCCGGCGGTACCGGGGAGCTGTTTTTT. It specifies CASSLAGGTGELFF.